This is a list of T cell receptor beta chains from one sample in a study of blood T cells in healthy people across ages. From the 5' RACE reads, TCRdb called clonotypes with MiXCR, one entry per CDR3 protein. This sample yields roughly 680,000 distinct CDR3 sequences, of which 52% are seen a single time; less than 15% belongs to the top ten. The sequencing sample was made of blood. Receptors originate from a woman aged 80 or over in good health. The CDR3 runs from the conserved cysteine through the conserved F or W. The order of the fields is V gene, CDR3 protein.

TRBV15,CATSRSWTEKLFF
TRBV3-1,CASRGDAGVLSYNEQFF
TRBV30,CARSVWQGVKREQYF
TRBV20-1,CSASVVSGANVLTF
TRBV24-1,CATSDASGSSYNEQFF
TRBV29-1,CSVDRDNNEQFF
TRBV20-1,CSARDTTNYGYTF
TRBV5-1,CASNAANTGELFF
TRBV12-3/TRBV12-4,CASSPDTAINEKLFF
TRBV29-1,CSVGEGTDTQYF